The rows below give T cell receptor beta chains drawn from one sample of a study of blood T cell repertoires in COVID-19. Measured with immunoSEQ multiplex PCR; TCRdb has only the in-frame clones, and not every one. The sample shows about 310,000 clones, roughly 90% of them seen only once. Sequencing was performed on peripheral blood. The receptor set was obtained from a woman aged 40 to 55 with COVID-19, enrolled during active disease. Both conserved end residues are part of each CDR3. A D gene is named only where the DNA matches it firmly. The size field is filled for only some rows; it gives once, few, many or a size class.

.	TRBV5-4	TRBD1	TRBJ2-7	TGTGCCAGCAGCTTGGACCCAGGACAGGGATCCGAGCAGTACTTC	CASSLDPGQGSEQYF
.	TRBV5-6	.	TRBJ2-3	TGTGCCAGCAGCTTGGGGATTGACACTCCTAGCACAGATACGCAGTATTTT	CASSLGIDTPSTDTQYF
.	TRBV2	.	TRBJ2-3	TGTGCCAGCAATCAGGGGGATACGCAGTATTTT	CASNQGDTQYF
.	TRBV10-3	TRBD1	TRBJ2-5	TGTGCCATCAGTGAGTCCAGGGGGATGGAGACCCAGTACTTC	CAISESRGMETQYF
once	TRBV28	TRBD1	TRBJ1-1	TGTGCCAGCAGTCCCCTAGACAGGGCAGGCACTGAAGCTTTCTTT	CASSPLDRAGTEAFF
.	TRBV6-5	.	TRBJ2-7	TGTGCCAGCAGTTACTCCGGGACATTCGAGCAGTACTTC	CASSYSGTFEQYF
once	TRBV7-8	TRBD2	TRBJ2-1	TGTGCCAGCAGCTTAGTTGGGACTAGCGGCTACAATGAGCAGTTCTTC	CASSLVGTSGYNEQFF
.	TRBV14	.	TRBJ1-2	TGTGCCAGCAGCCAAGATTTGGCCTCTTCCTACACCTTC	CASSQDLASSYTF
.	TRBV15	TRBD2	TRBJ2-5	TGTGCCACCAGCAGAGATACTAGCGGTCAAGAGACCCAGTACTTC	CATSRDTSGQETQYF
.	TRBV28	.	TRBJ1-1	TGTGCCAGCAGTTCTTTCCGGGCGGGGACCACTGAAGCTTTCTTT	CASSSFRAGTTEAFF
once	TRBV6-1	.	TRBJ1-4	TGTGCCAGCAGTGACACTTCAACTAATGAAAAACTGTTTTTT	CASSDTSTNEKLFF
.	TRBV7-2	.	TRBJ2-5	TGTGCCAGCAGCTTCCCGTATCAAGAGACCCAGTACTTC	CASSFPYQETQYF
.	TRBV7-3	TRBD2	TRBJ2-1	TGTGCCAGCAGCTCCGCCGGGACTAGCGGGGTCAAAGTCTCCTACAATGAGCAGTTCTTC	CASSSAGTSGVKVSYNEQFF
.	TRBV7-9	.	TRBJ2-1	TGTGCCAGCAGCTTACAGGGTGGAGGGTACAATGAGCAGTTCTTC	CASSLQGGGYNEQFF
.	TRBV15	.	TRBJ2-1	TGTGCCACCAGCAGAGATGGGGCCCTGGGGAACAATGAGCAGTTCTTC	CATSRDGALGNNEQFF
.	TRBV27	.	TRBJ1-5	TGTGCCAGCAGCGACAGGTATAGCAATCAGCCCCAGCATTTT	CASSDRYSNQPQHF
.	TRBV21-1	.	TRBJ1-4	TGTGCCAGCAGCATAGGTAGTCCAGGGACTGGCGGACGGCTGTTTTTT	CASSIGSPGTGGRLFF
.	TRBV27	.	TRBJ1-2	TGTGCCAGCAGTCTACGGGAGGACTATGGCTACACCTTC	CASSLREDYGYTF
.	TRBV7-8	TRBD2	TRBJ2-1	TGTGCCAGCAGCTTAGGTCGCGCGGGGGTCTCCTACAATGAGCAGTTCTTC	CASSLGRAGVSYNEQFF
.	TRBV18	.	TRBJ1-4	TGTGCCAGCTCACCAGGGACTAGTGATGAAAAACTGTTTTTT	CASSPGTSDEKLFF
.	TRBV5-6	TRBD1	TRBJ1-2	TGTGCCAGCAGCTTGGGGGACAGGGTCAACTATGGCTACACCTTC	CASSLGDRVNYGYTF
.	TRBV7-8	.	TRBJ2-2	TGTGCCAGCAGCTTATTCTCAAGACTAATTGACGCCGGGGAGCTGTTTTTT	CASSLFSRLIDAGELFF